The 24 T cell receptor beta chains reported below all come from one sample, sequenced in a study of naive and memory T cell subsets. Two oligonucleotides, mixed equimolar, formed the beta constant-region primer covering TRBC1 and TRBC2. Nested alpha and beta constant-region primers with the SP2 primer drove four PCR rounds on ligated cDNA. TCRdb reprocessed the UMI-ligation and nested PCR reads with MiXCR, giving one entry per CDR3 protein. The sample lists 17,000 or so distinct CDR3 sequences; roughly 10% were seen once. The specimen sequenced was central memory CD8+ T cells from blood. These receptors were collected from a human donor in good health.

The chain is built from TRBV14 and TRBJ2-3, with D perhaps TRBD1 (5 bases). The CDR3 totals 16 residues. The germline V gene has CDR1 SGHDN and CDR2 FVKESK. V lost 3 bases and J lost 4, with 17 bases in between. The CDR3 reads CASSQHRLPPADTQYF. The CDR3 DNA follows: TGTGCCAGCAGCCAGCACAGGCTCCCACCGGCAGATACGCAGTATTTT.

This clonotype was seen only a few times. The chain uses TRBV27 and TRBJ1-1; tentatively, D is TRBD1 (6 bases). The CDR3 totals 15 residues. Per germline, CDR1 MNHEY and CDR2 SMNVEV (reference sequence). V was pared by 10 bases and J by 0 bases, with 18 bases between. The CDR3 region is CAIKKLGQMNTEAFF. DNA of the CDR3: TGTGCCATCAAAAAACTAGGACAGATGAACACTGAAGCTTTCTTT.

As for this clonotype: This could be a read error, since a much larger clone is one nucleotide away. The chain carries TRBV6-4 and TRBJ2-1, with D perhaps TRBD2 (7 bases). Germline CDR1 MRHNA, CDR2 SNTAGT. Trimming took off 4 bases at V and 7 bases at J, with 20 bases between the two ends. The CDR3 runs 16 residues. CDR3 DNA: TGTGCCAGCAGTGCCCGGGGGGCGGAAGGATTGAATGAGCAGTTCTTC. This sequence encodes CASSARGAEGLNEQFF.

This rearrangement joins TRBV10-3 to TRBJ1-6, with 7 bases that match TRBD1. The V segment lost 6 bases and the J segment 1 base; nucleotides outside the gene matches: 3. The germline V gene has CDR1 ENHRY and CDR2 SYGVKD. The CDR3 covers 15 residues. The CDR3 nucleotides read TGTGCCATCAGCGAGGACAGGTCCTATAATTCACCCCTCCACTTT. Translation: CAISEDRSYNSPLHF.

This clonotype was observed a few times. The V call is TRBV6-1, the J call TRBJ2-1, with 10 positions matching TRBD2. Per germline, CDR1 MNHNS and CDR2 SASEGT. V trimming: 1 base; J trimming: 9 bases; junction bases outside the gene matches: 6. The CDR3 length is 15 residues. The CDR3 loop reads CASSEEIAGGFEQFF. DNA for the CDR3: TGTGCCAGCAGTGAAGAAATAGCGGGAGGTTTTGAGCAGTTCTTC.

This clonotype is categorized as medium-sized (0.01 to 0.1%). The chain combines TRBV6-2 or TRBV6-3 with TRBJ2-5; D perhaps matches TRBD2 (5 bases). Germline CDR1 reads MNHEY; CDR2 reads SVGEGT. The CDR3 sequence is 15 residues long. V lost 0 bases, J lost 5 bases, and 13 bases lay in between. CDR3 residues: CASSYSRMEVETQYF. CDR3 bases: TGTGCCAGCAGTTACTCCAGGATGGAGGTTGAGACCCAGTACTTC.

Of note for this clonotype: This may be a read error, as it is one base from a much larger clone. The rearrangement joins TRBV20-1 to TRBJ1-1; perhaps TRBD1 as D (5 bases). The germline gives CDR1 DFQATT, CDR2 SNEGSKA (reference sequence). This CDR3 is built from 13 residues. The CDR3 DNA sequence: TGCAGAGCTAGTTACAGGAATAACACTGAAGCTTTCTTT. Encoded protein: CRASYRNNTEAFF.

This chain links TRBV20-1 with TRBJ2-7; perhaps TRBD2 as D (6 bases). The V gene lost 1 base and the J gene lost 2 bases, with 15 bases spanning the gap. Germline V gene data show CDR1 as DFQATT and CDR2 as SNEGSKA (reference sequence). The CDR3 covers 15 residues. The chain's CDR3 is CSARGRVYFPYEQYF. The CDR3 nucleotides read TGCAGTGCTAGAGGGAGGGTTTATTTCCCCTACGAGCAGTACTTC.

V usage is TRBV6-2 or TRBV6-3 and J usage is TRBJ2-3; D is perhaps TRBD2 (6 bases). The CDR3 is 14 amino acids. Germline-derived CDR1 and CDR2 are MNHEY and SVGEGT. The ends were cut back, 5 bases at V and 3 bases at J, with 12 bases in the middle. For the CDR3, the DNA is TGTGCCAGCAGTCTTGGGGGGTCTACAGATACGCAGTATTTT. It codes for CASSLGGSTDTQYF.

This clonotype has more than one count but fewer than ten. The chain couples TRBV6-4 to TRBJ2-2; D is possibly TRBD1 (6 bases). V lost 3 bases, J lost 5 bases, and 7 bases lay in between. This CDR3 contains 13 residues. Germline V gene lookup returns CDR1 MRHNA and CDR2 SNTAGT. The CDR3 region is CASSEGATGELFF. The CDR3 DNA reads as TGTGCCAGCAGTGAGGGGGCTACCGGGGAGCTGTTTTTT.

The chain recombines TRBV19 with TRBJ2-7; 13 nucleotides match TRBD2. The length of the CDR3 is 16 residues. J lost 3 bases, V lost 5 bases, and 7 bases had no gene match. The germline gives CDR1 LNHDA, CDR2 SQIVND (reference sequence). The CDR3 is CASSSRTSGSGYEQYF. CDR3 nucleotides: TGTGCCAGTAGTTCCCGGACTAGCGGGAGTGGCTACGAGCAGTACTTC.

V gene TRBV20-1 combines with J gene TRBJ2-4; TRBD1 aligns across 7 bases. CDR1 and CDR2 (germline): DFQATT, SNEGSKA (reference sequence). After removal of 1 base from V and 8 bases from J, the junction contained 14 bases not matched to a gene. This CDR3 contains 16 residues. This CDR3 reads CSARVPDRDAGDIQYF. For the CDR3, the DNA is TGCAGTGCTAGAGTCCCTGACAGGGATGCAGGGGACATTCAGTACTTC.

To note about this clonotype: A single base separates this from a much larger clone, so it may be a read error. This chain connects TRBV15 to TRBJ2-1; D possibly corresponds to TRBD2 (6 bases). With 1 base removed from V and 6 bases from J, the gap between germline ends came to 10 bases. This CDR3 is built from 14 residues. Germline V lookup: CDR1 LNHNV, CDR2 YYDKDF (reference sequence). The CDR3 protein is CATSRAGECNEQFF. For the CDR3, the DNA is TGTGCCACCAGCAGAGCGGGAGAGTGCAATGAGCAGTTCTTC.

This clonotype is a singleton in its sample. The genes are TRBV7-9 and TRBJ2-7; 8 nucleotides align to TRBD1. V lost 7 bases to trimming and J lost 9 bases; unmatched junction nucleotides: 11. Germline V gives CDR1 SEHNR, CDR2 FQNEAQ (reference sequence). CDR3 length: 13 amino acids. The CDR3 DNA reads as TGTGCCAGCACCCCCCCCAGGGGGCTTGGGCAGTACTTC. Amino acid sequence: CASTPPRGLGQYF.

This clonotype was found many times. The V and J genes are TRBV7-2 and TRBJ2-5, with D possibly being TRBD1 (6 bases). CDR1 and CDR2 (germline): SGHTA, FQGNSA. This CDR3 is built from 15 residues. V was trimmed by 1 base and J by 1 base, leaving 10 bases between them. CDR3 sequence: CASSLGGGPQETQYF. The CDR3 nucleotides read TGTGCCAGCAGCTTAGGAGGGGGACCCCAAGAGACCCAGTACTTC.

This clonotype was counted between two and nine times. The V and J genes are TRBV5-1 and TRBJ1-1; no clear D. This CDR3 has 13 amino acids. Germline lookup yields CDR1 SGHRS and CDR2 YFSETQ. The V and J ends lost 3 bases and 8 bases respectively, with 14 bases between them. The CDR3 DNA is TGCGCCAGCAGCTCGATTCTTGGGTCCGAAGCTTTCTTT. This translates into CASSSILGSEAFF. Together with reference TRBV5-1 and TRBJ1-1, the CDR3 gives the full variable domain: KAGVTQTPRYLIKTRGQQVTLSCSPISGHRSVSWYQQTPGQGLQFLFEYFSETQRNKGNFPGRFSGRQFSNSRSEMNVSTLELGDSALYLCASSSILGSEAFFGQGTRLTVV.

This clonotype is categorized as medium-sized (0.01 to 0.1%). V is TRBV4-3 and J is TRBJ2-7, with TRBD2 matching 8 bases. The trim removed 0 bases at V and 1 base at J, leaving 2 bases unmatched. CDR3 size: 15 residues. Germline V gene sequence: CDR1 LGHNA, CDR2 YSLEER. CDR3 DNA: TGCGCCAGCAGCCAAGAACTAGCGGAGTCCTACGAGCAGTACTTC. As protein: CASSQELAESYEQYF.

The sample holds many counts of this clonotype. The chain employs TRBV2 and TRBJ2-2; no firm D call. V was clipped by 4 bases and J by 4 bases, with 19 bases between them. The CDR3 runs 17 residues. Germline V gene sequence: CDR1 SNHLY, CDR2 FYNNEI. CDR3 sequence: CASSAAGGASVTGELFF. Here the CDR3 DNA reads TGTGCCAGCAGTGCGGCCGGCGGAGCCTCGGTCACCGGGGAGCTGTTTTTT. The full variable domain, its missing parts supplied by reference TRBV2 and TRBJ2-2, is EPEVTQTPSHQVTQMGQEVILRCVPISNHLYFYWYRQILGQKVEFLVSFYNNEISEKSEIFDDQFSVERPDGSNFTLKIRSTKLEDSAMYFCASSAAGGASVTGELFFGEGSRLTVL.

The J gene is TRBJ1-4, the V gene TRBV15, with a weak D call TRBD1 (6 bases). V lost 1 base and J lost 3, with 9 bases in between. The germline V gene has CDR1 LNHNV and CDR2 YYDKDF (reference sequence). The CDR3 has 15 residues. CDR3 nucleotides: TGTGCCACCAGCAGAGTTAGGGGGTCTAATGAAAAACTGTTTTTT. This sequence encodes CATSRVRGSNEKLFF.

In its sample, this clonotype was seen many times. This rearrangement joins TRBV6-4 to TRBJ2-3, with 9 bases matching TRBD2. Germline loops: CDR1 MRHNA, CDR2 SNTAGT. V was pared by 5 bases and J by 4 bases, with 4 bases of the junction left unmatched. This CDR3 contains 14 residues. The CDR3: CASSRAGGADTQYF. Written as DNA, the CDR3 is TGTGCCAGCAGTCGAGCGGGAGGCGCAGATACGCAGTATTTT.

This clonotype was seen more than once but under ten times. V usage is TRBV5-4 and J usage is TRBJ2-7; maybe TRBD1 (6 bases). The CDR3 length is 14 residues. CDR1 is SGHNT and CDR2 is YYREEE in the germline V gene (reference sequence). V lost 3 bases, J lost 0 bases, and 10 bases lay in between. The CDR3: CASSSDRGSYEQYF. The CDR3 nucleotides are TGTGCCAGCAGCTCGGACAGAGGCTCCTACGAGCAGTACTTC. Supplemented by reference TRBV5-4 and TRBJ2-7, the full variable domain reads ETGVTQSPTHLIKTRGQQVTLRCSSQSGHNTVSWYQQALGQGPQFIFQYYREEENGRGNFPPRFSGLQFPNYSSELNVNALELDDSALYLCASSSDRGSYEQYFGPGTRLTVT.

In this sample, this clonotype turned up a few times. The chain is built from TRBV4-1 and TRBJ2-7; the D gene could be TRBD1 or TRBD2 (5 bases each). Per germline, CDR1 MGHRA and CDR2 YSYEKL. This CDR3 spans 15 amino acids. The germline V and J ends were trimmed by 3 bases and 0 bases, with 12 bases remaining between them. The DNA of the CDR3 is TGCGCCAGCAGCCAGGGGGACGGTCCCTCCTACGAGCAGTACTTC. Its protein product is CASSQGDGPSYEQYF.

This clonotype rates as large. The rearrangement uses TRBV7-8 and TRBJ2-2; D is ambiguous. The V end was cut by 5 bases, the J end by 1 base, with 17 bases between. Germline V gene sequence: CDR1 SGHVS, CDR2 FQNEAQ. The CDR3 is made up of 17 amino acids. CDR3: CASSLYGTLQNTGELFF. The DNA of the CDR3 is TGTGCCAGCAGCCTATATGGCACTCTCCAGAACACCGGGGAGCTGTTTTTT.

The table lists this clonotype with many counts. This sequence joins TRBV12-3 or TRBV12-4 and TRBJ1-2; D is uncertain. This CDR3 has 15 amino acids. V was pared by 7 bases and J by 4 bases, with 19 bases between. This CDR3 is CASTLTSSSFYGYTF. In DNA form, the CDR3 reads TGTGCCAGCACCTTGACATCCTCATCTTTCTATGGCTACACCTTC.